This T cell receptor (beta chain) was identified during a study of CD8 T cells in ankylosing spondylitis. Findings and limits, study-wide: Disease-linked clones proved CD8+ and comparatively uncommon in peripheral blood. Prior literature has documented some motif variants in synovial fluid and blood from reactive arthritis. Significantly higher representation of disease-linked clones was reported for matched ankylosing spondylitis synovial fluid.

Many counts were recorded for this clonotype. Its antigen is as yet unknown. Germline lookup yields CDR1 SGHVS and CDR2 FQNEAQ. Trimming stripped 1 base from V and 8 bases from J, with 14 bases between. This CDR3 has 15 residues. Generation of TCR beta libraries employed quantitative 5'-RACE incorporating molecular barcodes. TCRdb re-analysed the 5' RACE reads in MiXCR, keeping a single row per CDR3 protein. The sample records roughly 180,000 distinct CDR3 sequences, roughly 13% being singletons. The sequencing input was blood, either unsorted or a sorted T cell fraction (not recorded which). This clonotype was sampled from a female donor with ankylosing spondylitis or in good health (not recorded which). The gene calls are TRBV7-8 and TRBJ1-4; no firm D call. CDR3 residues: CASSLVAGSGEKLFF. The CDR3 coding sequence is TGTGCCAGCAGCTTAGTGGCCGGAAGCGGCGAAAAACTGTTTTTT.